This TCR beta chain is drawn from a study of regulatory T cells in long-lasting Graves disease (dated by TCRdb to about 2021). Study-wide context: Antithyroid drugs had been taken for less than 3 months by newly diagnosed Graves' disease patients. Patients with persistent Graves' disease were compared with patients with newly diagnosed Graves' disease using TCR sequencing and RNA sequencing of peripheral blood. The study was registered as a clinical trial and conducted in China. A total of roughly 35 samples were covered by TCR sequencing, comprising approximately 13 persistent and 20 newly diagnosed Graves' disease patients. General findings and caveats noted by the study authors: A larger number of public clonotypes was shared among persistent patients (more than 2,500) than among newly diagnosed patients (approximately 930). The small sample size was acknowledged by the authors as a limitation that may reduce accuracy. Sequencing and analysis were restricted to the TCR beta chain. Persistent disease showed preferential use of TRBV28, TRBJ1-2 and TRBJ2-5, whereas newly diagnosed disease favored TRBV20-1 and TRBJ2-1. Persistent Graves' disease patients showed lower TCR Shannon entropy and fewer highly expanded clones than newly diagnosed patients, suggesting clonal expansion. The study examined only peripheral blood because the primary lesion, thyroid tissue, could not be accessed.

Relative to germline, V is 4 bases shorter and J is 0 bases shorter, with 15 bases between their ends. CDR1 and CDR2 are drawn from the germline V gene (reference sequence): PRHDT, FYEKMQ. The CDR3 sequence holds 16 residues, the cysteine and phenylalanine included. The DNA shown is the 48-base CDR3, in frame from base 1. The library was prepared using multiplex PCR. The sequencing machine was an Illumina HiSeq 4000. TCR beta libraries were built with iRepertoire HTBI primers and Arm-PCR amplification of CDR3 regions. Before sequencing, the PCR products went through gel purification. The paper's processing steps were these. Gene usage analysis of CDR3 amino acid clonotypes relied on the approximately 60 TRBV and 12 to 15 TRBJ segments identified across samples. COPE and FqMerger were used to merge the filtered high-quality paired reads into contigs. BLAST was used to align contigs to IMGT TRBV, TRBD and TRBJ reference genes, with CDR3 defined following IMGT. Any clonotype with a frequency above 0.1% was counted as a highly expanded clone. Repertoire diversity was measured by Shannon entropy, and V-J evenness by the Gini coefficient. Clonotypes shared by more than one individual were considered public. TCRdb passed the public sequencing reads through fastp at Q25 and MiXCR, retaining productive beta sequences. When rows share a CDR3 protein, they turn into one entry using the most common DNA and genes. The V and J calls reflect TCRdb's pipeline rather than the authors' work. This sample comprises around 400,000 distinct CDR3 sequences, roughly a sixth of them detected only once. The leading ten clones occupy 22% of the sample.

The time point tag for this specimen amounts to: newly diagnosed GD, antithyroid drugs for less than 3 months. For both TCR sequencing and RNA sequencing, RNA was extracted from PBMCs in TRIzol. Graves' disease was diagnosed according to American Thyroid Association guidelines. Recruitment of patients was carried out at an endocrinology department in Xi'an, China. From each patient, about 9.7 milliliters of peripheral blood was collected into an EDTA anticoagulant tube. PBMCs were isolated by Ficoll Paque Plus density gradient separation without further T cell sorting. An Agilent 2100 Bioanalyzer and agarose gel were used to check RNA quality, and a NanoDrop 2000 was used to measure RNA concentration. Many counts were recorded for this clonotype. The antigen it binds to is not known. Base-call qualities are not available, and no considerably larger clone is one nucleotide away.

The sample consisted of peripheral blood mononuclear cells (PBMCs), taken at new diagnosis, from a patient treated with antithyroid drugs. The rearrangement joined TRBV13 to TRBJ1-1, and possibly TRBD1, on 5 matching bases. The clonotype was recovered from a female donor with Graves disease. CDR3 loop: CASSWGDRIMNTEAFF. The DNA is TGTGCCAGCAGCTGGGGGGACCGAATCATGAACACTGAAGCTTTCTTT. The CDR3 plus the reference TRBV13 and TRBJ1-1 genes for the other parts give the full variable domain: AAGVIQSPRHLIKEKRETATLKCYPIPRHDTVYWYQQGPGQDPQFLISFYEKMQSDKGSIPDRFSAQQFSDYHSELNMSSLELGDSALYFCASSWGDRIMNTEAFFGQGTRLTVV.